This T cell receptor beta chain was sequenced in a study of metastatic and nonmetastatic thyroid tumors. As for the study in general: Repertoire data that came from the blood and tumor or nodule tissue of malignant and benign thyroid patients were compared.

How the authors handled the data: A distant-metastasis classifier for papillary thyroid cancer was built using CDR3 differences across clinicopathological groups. With MiXCR, TCRdb called clones anew from the PCR reads. The V and J calls follow TCRdb's processing rather than the paper's. The profile shows about 23,000 clones, over 20% of them singletons. Thyroid surgery was preceded by no treatment in any patient. The study, taken as a whole, reports: It was reportedly found that TCR beta diversity was significantly higher in malignant thyroid tumors than in benign nodules, a difference seen in both blood and tumor samples.

For this clone: Its antigen is unknown.

This clonotype was obtained from a female donor with papillary thyroid cancer or a benign thyroid nodule (not recorded which). Some clones in this sample may be carry-over from other donors' samples. Sequencing was carried out using blood.

CDR3 amino acids: CASSLAARDRAYGYTF. The CDR3 bases are TGTGCCAGCAGCTTGGCGGCGAGGGACAGGGCGTATGGCTACACCTTC. This chain links TRBV6-1 with TRBJ1-2, with TRBD1 identical over 9 bases. In germline, CDR1 is MNHNS, CDR2 SASEGT. This CDR3 has 16 residues. J was trimmed by 5 bases and V by 6 bases; bases with no gene match: 13.